This T cell receptor beta chain was recovered during a study of blood T cell repertoires in COVID-19. The data were produced by immunoSEQ multiplex PCR, yet TCRdb's version contains in-frame clones alone and is incomplete. The sample holds over 200,000 clones; around 90% are singletons and the top ten take roughly 15%. The CDR3 contains 14 residues. V was cut by 4 bases and J by 5 bases, with 14 bases left in between. The germline gives CDR1 SGHNT, CDR2 YYREEE (reference sequence). The sample taken for sequencing was PBMCs or T cells enriched from blood (not recorded which). The chain recombines TRBV5-4 with TRBJ2-3, with D maybe TRBD1 (6 bases). This receptor was taken from a man aged 25-45 years who had been exposed to COVID-19. The CDR3: CASSKGQQLDTQYF. The CDR3 coding sequence is TGTGCCAGCAGCAAAGGACAGCAGCTAGATACGCAGTATTTT.